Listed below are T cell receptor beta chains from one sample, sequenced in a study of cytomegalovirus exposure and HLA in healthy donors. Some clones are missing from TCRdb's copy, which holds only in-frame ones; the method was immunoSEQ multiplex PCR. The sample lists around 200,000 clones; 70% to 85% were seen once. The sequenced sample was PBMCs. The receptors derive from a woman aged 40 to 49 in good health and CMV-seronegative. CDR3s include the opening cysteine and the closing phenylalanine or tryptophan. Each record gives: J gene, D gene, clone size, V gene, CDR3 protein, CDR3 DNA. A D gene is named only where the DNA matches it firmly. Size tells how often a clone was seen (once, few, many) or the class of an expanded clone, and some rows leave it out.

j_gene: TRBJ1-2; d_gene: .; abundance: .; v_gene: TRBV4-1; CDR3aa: CASSQVKGIYGYTF; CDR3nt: TGCGCCAGCAGCCAAGTGAAGGGGATCTATGGCTACACCTTC
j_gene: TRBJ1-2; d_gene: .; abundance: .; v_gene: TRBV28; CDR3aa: CASSSSGPNYGYTF; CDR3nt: TGTGCCAGCAGCTCTTCTGGCCCTAACTATGGCTACACCTTC
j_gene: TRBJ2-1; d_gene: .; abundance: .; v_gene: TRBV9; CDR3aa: CASSDTRSNEQFF; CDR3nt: TGTGCCAGCAGTGATACTCGCTCGAATGAGCAGTTCTTC
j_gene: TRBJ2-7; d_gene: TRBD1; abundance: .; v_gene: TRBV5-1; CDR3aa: CASSLPKTGGAYEQYF; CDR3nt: TGCGCCAGCAGCTTGCCAAAGACAGGGGGTGCCTACGAGCAGTACTTC
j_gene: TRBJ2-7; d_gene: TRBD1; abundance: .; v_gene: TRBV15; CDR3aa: CATSIGDREEYEQYF; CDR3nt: TGTGCCACCAGCATCGGGGACAGGGAGGAGTACGAGCAGTACTTC
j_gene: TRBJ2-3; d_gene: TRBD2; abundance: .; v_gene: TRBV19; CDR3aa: CASSIPSGGADTQYF; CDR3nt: TGTGCCAGTAGTATACCTAGCGGGGGGGCAGATACGCAGTATTTT
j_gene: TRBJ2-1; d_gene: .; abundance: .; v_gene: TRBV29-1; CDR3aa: CSGGGNQGNEQFF; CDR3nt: TGCAGCGGCGGGGGAAACCAGGGGAATGAGCAGTTCTTC
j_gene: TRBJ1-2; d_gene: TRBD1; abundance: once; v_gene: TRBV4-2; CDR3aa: CASRLRDSERGYTF; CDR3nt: TGTGCCAGCAGGCTAAGGGACAGCGAGCGGGGCTACACCTTC
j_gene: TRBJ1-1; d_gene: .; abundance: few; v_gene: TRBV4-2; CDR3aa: CASSQADTDSTEAFF; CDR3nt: TGTGCCAGCAGCCAAGCCGACACCGATTCCACTGAAGCTTTCTTT
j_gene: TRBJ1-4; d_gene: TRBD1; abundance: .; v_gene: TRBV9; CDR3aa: CASSAGTGTEKLFF; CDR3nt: TGTGCCAGCAGCGCCGGGACAGGGACGGAAAAACTGTTTTTT
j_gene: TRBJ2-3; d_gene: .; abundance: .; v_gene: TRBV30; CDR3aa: CAWRVVSTDTQYF; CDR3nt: TGTGCCTGGAGGGTAGTTTCCACAGATACGCAGTATTTT
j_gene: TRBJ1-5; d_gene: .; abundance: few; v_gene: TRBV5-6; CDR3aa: CASNVANQPQHF; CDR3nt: TGTGCCAGCAATGTAGCCAATCAGCCCCAGCATTTT
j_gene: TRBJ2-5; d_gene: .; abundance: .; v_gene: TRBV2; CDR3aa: CASNTPPETQYF; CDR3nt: TGTGCCAGCAACACCCCGCCAGAGACCCAGTACTTC
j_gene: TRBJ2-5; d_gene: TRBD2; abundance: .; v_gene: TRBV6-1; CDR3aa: CASSRLAGVQETQYF; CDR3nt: TGTGCCAGCAGTCGACTAGCGGGGGTCCAAGAGACCCAGTACTTC
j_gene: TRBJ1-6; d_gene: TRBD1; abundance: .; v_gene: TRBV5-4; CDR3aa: CASSHPGQTNSPLHF; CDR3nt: TGTGCCAGCAGCCACCCGGGACAGACAAATTCACCCCTCCACTTT
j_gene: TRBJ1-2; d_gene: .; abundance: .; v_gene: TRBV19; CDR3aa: CASKYPLDGYTF; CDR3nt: TGTGCCAGTAAATACCCACTGGATGGCTACACCTTC
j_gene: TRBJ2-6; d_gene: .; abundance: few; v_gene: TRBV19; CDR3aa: CASRQGGSGANVLTF; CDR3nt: TGTGCCAGTAGGCAGGGGGGCTCTGGGGCCAACGTCCTGACTTTC